This entry lists 2 T cell receptor beta chains sequenced from one sample in a study of T cells after posttransplantation cyclophosphamide. Profiled with immunoSEQ multiplex PCR; TCRdb holds only in-frame clones, not every one. The table shows tens of thousands of clones, with 94% occurring only once. What was sequenced was PBMCs. The receptors come from a woman in her twenties or thirties in good health and a related stem cell transplant donor.

This clone is a singleton in its sample. V and J are TRBV7-9 and TRBJ1-4; 10 nucleotides align to TRBD1. This CDR3 contains 16 residues. The V and J ends lost 2 bases and 8 bases, in that order; junction bases with no gene match: 8. In germline, CDR1 is SEHNR, CDR2 FQNEAQ (reference sequence). The CDR3 reads CASSLMGQGKGEKLFF. CDR3 coding DNA: TGTGCCAGCAGCTTAATGGGACAGGGGAAAGGGGAAAAACTGTTTTTT.

The gene calls are TRBV19 and TRBJ1-1, with D perhaps TRBD1 (6 bases). The CDR3 is 14 amino acids. Germline lookup yields CDR1 LNHDA and CDR2 SQIVND (reference sequence). V gave up 0 bases and J gave up 4 bases, with 9 bases separating them. The CDR3 coding sequence is TGTGCCAGTAGTATAGACAGGGGTACCACTGAAGCTTTCTTT. Its translation: CASSIDRGTTEAFF.